This T cell receptor beta chain was observed in a study of blood T cell repertoires in COVID-19. Study information: Donors of Cohort 3 who recovered were those that had two negative PCRs, clearance, or symptom resolution. Sites in the United States, Italy and Spain provided acute and convalescent COVID-19 samples.

Repertoires were generated with immunoSEQ multiplex PCR, while TCRdb's copy carries only in-frame clones and drops some. The table has over 110,000 clones, about 80% seen once. Participants spanned ages about 18 to 89 years and resided in 20 to 25 US areas. Clinical history as reported by participants underpinned cohort assignment. Germline CDR1 is SEHNR and CDR2 is FQNEAQ (reference sequence). The CDR3 has 16 residues. With V trimmed by 5 bases and J by 3 bases, 6 bases remained unmatched. The sequence derives from a man between 45 and 60 years old in a cohort exposed to, infected with or recovered from COVID-19 (not recorded which). The chain joins TRBV7-9 to TRBJ2-7; 14 nucleotides align to TRBD2. Specimen: PBMCs or T cells enriched from blood (not recorded which). CDR3 in amino acids: CASSPGLAGVIYEQYF. In nucleotides, the CDR3 is TGTGCCAGCAGCCCGGGACTAGCGGGAGTCATCTACGAGCAGTACTTC.